One and the same sample provided the 20 T cell receptor beta chains below, sequenced in a study of Ad26.COV2.S vaccination and SARS-CoV-2 variants. Indicated treatment: 15 to 20 received Ad26.COV2.S at low or high dose, single or two shots; about 5 received placebo; per-sample allocation not given. Samples came from day 63 after the first vaccine or placebo injection. Method: immunoSEQ multiplex PCR; TCRdb's copy keeps in-frame clones and lacks some. Of about 440,000 clones in the sample, 90% were seen once. The sequenced sample was peripheral blood, obtained in a trial of Ad26.COV2.S vaccine versus placebo. These receptors originate from a person between 18 and 59 years old who received the Ad26.COV2.S COVID-19 vaccine or a placebo.

A word on this clone: Additional DNA sequences in this sample encode the identical CDR3. This chain connects TRBV7-2 to TRBJ2-7, with unresolved D. Trimming took 0 bases from V and 3 from J, leaving 9 bases between them. The CDR3 has 14 residues. Germline V gene sequence: CDR1 SGHTA, CDR2 FQGNSA. CDR3 region: CASSLAGRSYEQYF. The CDR3 coding sequence is TGTGCCAGCAGCTTAGCGGGCAGGAGCTACGAGCAGTACTTC. Full variable domain (rest looked up from reference TRBV7-2 and TRBJ2-7): GAGVSQSPSNKVTEKGKDVELRCDPISGHTALYWYRQSLGQGLEFLIYFQGNSAPDKSGLPSDRFSAERTGGSVSTLTIQRTQQEDSAVYLCASSLAGRSYEQYFGPGTRLTVT.

The chain joins TRBV11-2 to TRBJ2-3; maybe TRBD1 (5 bases). Trimming took 1 base from V and 2 from J, leaving 10 bases between them. Germline V CDR1 and CDR2: SGHAT, FQNNGV. This CDR3 comprises 15 residues. DNA of the CDR3: TGTGCCAGCAGCTTAGCAGGGTACAACACAGATACGCAGTATTTT. Translation gives CASSLAGYNTDTQYF.

V is TRBV5-4 and J is TRBJ2-2; D is ambiguous. V lost 2 bases, J lost 1 base, and 6 bases lay in between. The germline CDR1 and CDR2 sequences are SGHNT and YYREEE (reference sequence). This CDR3 contains 14 residues. This CDR3 is CASSLRLNTGELFF. The CDR3 DNA is TGTGCCAGCAGCTTACGATTGAACACCGGGGAGCTGTTTTTT.

This rearrangement joins TRBV28 to TRBJ1-1; D is perhaps TRBD1 (5 bases). CDR3 length equals 13 residues. V was trimmed by 2 bases and J by 11 bases, leaving 15 bases between them. From germline, CDR1 is MDHEN and CDR2 SYDVKM. The chain's CDR3 is CASSLVGGVGAFF. The CDR3 bases are TGTGCCAGCAGTTTAGTAGGAGGGGTGGGGGCTTTCTTT.

This clone has a single count. The V call is TRBV11-2, the J call TRBJ2-5; D ambiguous. From germline, CDR1 is SGHAT and CDR2 FQNNGV. CDR3 length: 15 residues. The ends were cut back, 5 bases at V and 3 bases at J, with 16 bases in the middle. In DNA form, the CDR3 reads TGTGCCAGCAGCCCTTTGAAAATAGGGAAAGAGACCCAGTACTTC. Translated, it gives CASSPLKIGKETQYF.

The chain uses TRBV7-2 and TRBJ2-1; 7 positions match TRBD1. J gave up 5 bases and V 0 bases, and 4 bases lay outside the gene matches. The CDR3 extends over 15 amino acids. Germline CDR1 reads SGHTA; CDR2 reads FQGNSA. CDR3 coding DNA: TGTGCCAGCAGCTTAGCCGGGACAGCCAACAATGAGCAGTTCTTC. Translated: CASSLAGTANNEQFF. Variable domain in full (rest from reference TRBV7-2 and TRBJ2-1): GAGVSQSPSNKVTEKGKDVELRCDPISGHTALYWYRQSLGQGLEFLIYFQGNSAPDKSGLPSDRFSAERTGGSVSTLTIQRTQQEDSAVYLCASSLAGTANNEQFFGPGTRLTVL.

The chain employs TRBV28 and TRBJ2-7; 8 bases line up with TRBD2. The CDR3 is 15 amino acids. Germline assignment: CDR1 MDHEN and CDR2 SYDVKM. V dropped 7 bases and J dropped 1; count of bases not matched to a gene: 9. The CDR3 region is CASKPAGTSSYEQYF. The CDR3 coding sequence is TGTGCCAGCAAACCCGCCGGGACTAGTTCCTACGAGCAGTACTTC.

The gene calls are TRBV7-2 and TRBJ2-7; 8 positions agree with TRBD1. The CDR3 has 12 residues. V lost 5 bases to trimming and J lost 5 bases; unmatched junction nucleotides: 2. Germline CDR1 and CDR2: SGHTA and FQGNSA. In DNA, the CDR3 is TGTGCCAGCAGCAAACAGGGGGACGAGCAGTACTTC. Translated, it gives CASSKQGDEQYF. Full variable domain (remainder filled in from reference TRBV7-2 and TRBJ2-7): GAGVSQSPSNKVTEKGKDVELRCDPISGHTALYWYRQSLGQGLEFLIYFQGNSAPDKSGLPSDRFSAERTGGSVSTLTIQRTQQEDSAVYLCASSKQGDEQYFGPGTRLTVT.

The V and J genes are TRBV3-1 (or the pseudogene TRBV3-2) and TRBJ2-3, with a tentative D call TRBD2 (6 bases). The CDR3 is 13 amino acids. Per germline, CDR1 LGHDT and CDR2 YNNKEL (reference sequence). Trimming left V 1 base short and J 5 bases short, with 7 bases between. The CDR3 DNA follows: TGTGCCAGCAGCCAAGCGGGGGTAGATACGCAGTATTTT. Translation gives CASSQAGVDTQYF.

The chain carries TRBV9 and TRBJ2-7; TRBD2 matches 8 bases. This CDR3 is 15 amino acids long. From germline, CDR1 is SGDLS and CDR2 YYNGEE. With 0 bases clipped from V and 2 bases from J, the junction kept 4 bases outside the gene matches. CDR3 amino acids: CASSVGGTSAYEQYF. The CDR3, as DNA: TGTGCCAGCAGCGTAGGTGGGACTAGTGCCTACGAGCAGTACTTC.

The CDR3 nucleotides read TGTGCCATAAGAGGTCGGGTAGCCGGGAACGAGCAGTACTTC. Protein: CAIRGRVAGNEQYF. The rearrangement joins TRBV10-3 to TRBJ2-7, with a possible D match to TRBD2 (5 bases). The CDR3 spans 14 residues. The V end was cut by 9 bases, the J end by 5 bases, with 20 bases between. From germline, CDR1 is ENHRY and CDR2 SYGVKD.

The V gene is TRBV7-9, the J gene TRBJ2-3; D is perhaps TRBD2 (5 bases). Germline CDR1 and CDR2: SEHNR and FQNEAQ (reference sequence). Trimming removed 6 bases from V and 2 bases from J, with 15 bases in between. There are 15 residues in the CDR3. CDR3 region: CASSPDQRNTDTQYF. The CDR3 DNA is TGTGCCAGCAGTCCGGACCAGCGGAACACAGATACGCAGTATTTT.

The chain is built from TRBV5-1 and TRBJ1-2; a possible D gene is TRBD1 (5 bases). The CDR3 contains 14 residues. With 4 bases removed from V and 0 bases from J, the gap between germline ends came to 10 bases. Germline V CDR1 and CDR2: SGHRS, YFSETQ. In DNA form, the CDR3 reads TGCGCCAGCAGCCGTGGGGGGACTAACTATGGCTACACCTTC. Protein sequence: CASSRGGTNYGYTF.

The chain has TRBV5-5 and TRBJ2-7; D might be TRBD1 or TRBD2, each matching 5 bases. The CDR3 sequence is 17 residues long. Germline CDR1 and CDR2: SGHKS and YYEKEE (reference sequence). The V end lost 4 bases, the J end lost 0 bases, and 20 bases lay between the germline ends. The CDR3 DNA is TGTGCCAGCAGCCCCTGGGGTACGGGGCCCTCCTCCTACGAGCAGTACTTC. Protein product: CASSPWGTGPSSYEQYF.

This chain links TRBV27 with TRBJ2-7, with D perhaps TRBD2 (6 bases). V lost 0 bases to trimming and J lost 5 bases, with 14 bases between them. This CDR3 contains 15 residues. The germline V gene encodes CDR1 MNHEY and CDR2 SMNVEV (reference sequence). CDR3 loop: CASSLSGAGKHEQYF. In DNA, the CDR3 is TGTGCCAGCAGTTTATCCGGTGCGGGAAAGCACGAGCAGTACTTC.

V usage is TRBV7-2 and J usage is TRBJ2-3, with a possible D match to TRBD1 (6 bases). The V and J ends lost 5 bases and 7 bases respectively, with 13 bases between them. CDR1 is SGHTA and CDR2 is FQGNSA in the germline V gene. The CDR3 has 13 residues. The CDR3 reads CASSINRANTQYF. CDR3 DNA: TGTGCCAGCAGCATAAACAGGGCAAATACGCAGTATTTT. Together with reference TRBV7-2 and TRBJ2-3, the CDR3 gives the full variable domain: GAGVSQSPSNKVTEKGKDVELRCDPISGHTALYWYRQSLGQGLEFLIYFQGNSAPDKSGLPSDRFSAERTGGSVSTLTIQRTQQEDSAVYLCASSINRANTQYFGPGTRLTVL.

This clone was picked up one time. V is TRBV27 and J is TRBJ1-5; 9 bases line up with TRBD1. CDR1 and CDR2 (germline): MNHEY, SMNVEV (reference sequence). The ends lost 6 bases at V and 5 bases at J; junction bases unmatched: 11. This CDR3 region has 16 residues. The CDR3 protein is CASSQSGTGSHQPQHF. CDR3 in DNA: TGTGCCAGCAGCCAGTCCGGGACAGGGTCGCATCAGCCCCAGCATTTT.

The V call is TRBV7-9, the J call TRBJ1-2, with D possibly being TRBD1 (5 bases). CDR1 is SEHNR, CDR2 FQNEAQ, per germline (reference sequence). There are 15 residues in the CDR3. V shed 4 bases and J shed 3 bases, with 15 bases lying between them. The DNA of the CDR3 is TGTGCCAGCAGCTCGTCGACGACAGTCCACTATGGCTACACCTTC. Translating gives CASSSSTTVHYGYTF.

The chain joins TRBV19 to TRBJ2-2, with TRBD2 matching 11 bases. This CDR3 is built from 17 residues. CDR1 and CDR2 from the germline V gene are LNHDA and SQIVND (reference sequence). Trimming took 3 bases from V and 6 from J; bases not matched to a gene: 9. The CDR3 is CASSIQTSGSGAGELFF. The CDR3 nucleotides are TGTGCCAGTAGTATCCAAACTAGCGGGAGTGGGGCCGGGGAGCTGTTTTTT.

The V and J genes are TRBV2 and TRBJ1-4; D not certain. Germline V gene lookup returns CDR1 SNHLY and CDR2 FYNNEI. Deletions cut 4 bases from V and 11 bases from J, with 17 bases between. The CDR3 has 14 residues. The CDR3 spells CASSVTSPGWKLFF. The CDR3 DNA reads TGTGCCAGCAGTGTAACCTCCCCAGGTTGGAAACTGTTTTTT.